The 4 T cell receptor beta chains listed next were all sequenced from one sample in a study of blood T cell repertoires in COVID-19. Using immunoSEQ multiplex PCR, the repertoire was profiled, and TCRdb retains in-frame clones only, with some absent. The profile shows around 86,000 clones, roughly 88% of them singletons. Sequencing input: peripheral blood. The receptors were gathered from a human donor in a cohort sampled during active COVID-19.

The rearrangement uses TRBV9 and TRBJ2-7; possible D gene TRBD1, 6 bases. The CDR3 spans 14 residues. V lost 4 bases to trimming and J lost 4 bases, with 15 bases between them. Germline loops: CDR1 SGDLS, CDR2 YYNGEE. The CDR3 sequence is CASSPSGGRYEQYF. CDR3 sequence (DNA): TGTGCCAGCAGCCCCAGTGGGGGCCGGTACGAGCAGTACTTC. Looking up the rest from reference TRBV9 and TRBJ2-7 gives the full variable domain: DSGVTQTPKHLITATGQRVTLRCSPRSGDLSVYWYQQSLDQGLQFLIQYYNGEERAKGNILERFSAQQFPDLHSELNLSSLELGDSALYFCASSPSGGRYEQYFGPGTRLTVT.

This chain's CDR3 is CASSPSGTDTQYF. Written as DNA, the CDR3 is TGTGCCAGCAGCCCAAGCGGCACAGATACGCAGTATTTT. This chain links TRBV7-3 with TRBJ2-3; D is unclear. V was shortened by 5 bases and J by 1 base, with 7 bases between the two germline ends. This CDR3 has 13 residues. Germline loops: CDR1 SGHTA, CDR2 FQGTGA.

This clone came up once. The V call is TRBV7-3, the J call TRBJ1-6, with D perhaps matching TRBD1 (5 bases). Trimming shortened V by 1 base and J by 7 bases, and 17 bases separated the two germline ends. This CDR3 region has 17 residues. Per the germline V gene, CDR1 is SGHTA and CDR2 is FQGTGA. For the CDR3, the DNA is TGTGCCAGCAGCTTAATCCCCCCCGGGGGATCCAATTCACCCCTCCACTTT. Translating gives CASSLIPPGGSNSPLHF.

The chain is built from TRBV5-1 and TRBJ1-2, with a possible D match to TRBD1 (6 bases). The CDR3 sequence is 13 residues long. CDR1 is SGHRS, CDR2 YFSETQ, per germline. Trimming cost V 0 bases and J 8 bases, with 11 bases left between them. CDR3 loop: CASSLGRGIGYTF. The CDR3 nucleotides are TGCGCCAGCAGCTTGGGCAGGGGAATCGGCTACACCTTC.